Described below is a single T cell receptor beta chain sequence and its context. What it binds is unknown. The source of the sample is a study of persistence of HIV-infected CD4 T cells. Germline CDR1 is SGHRS and CDR2 is YFSETQ. V dropped 3 bases and J dropped 7; count of bases not matched to a gene: 4. This CDR3 is 14 amino acids long. The immunoSEQ assay was version 4, run in survey mode. Sequencing was performed with immunoSEQ multiplex PCR; in TCRdb, only in-frame clones are kept and a portion is missing. The table records tens of thousands of clones, about 84% of them present only once. An overlapping HIV-1 Gag peptide pool stimulated these cells at 1 ug/peptide/mL. Sorted nonresponding memory CD4+ T cells were CD40L-negative, CD69-negative, CD45RO-high.

The sequence was collected from an adult man with HIV who was CMV-seropositive. The chain uses TRBV5-1 and TRBJ1-4; the match to TRBD1 covers 9 bases. The material sequenced was CD4+ T cells sorted from PBMCs after 18-hour stimulation, taken from a patient who received antiretroviral therapy. DNA for the CDR3: TGCGCCAGCAGCTCACAGGGGGCACGTGAAAAACTGTTTTTT. This encodes CASSSQGAREKLFF.